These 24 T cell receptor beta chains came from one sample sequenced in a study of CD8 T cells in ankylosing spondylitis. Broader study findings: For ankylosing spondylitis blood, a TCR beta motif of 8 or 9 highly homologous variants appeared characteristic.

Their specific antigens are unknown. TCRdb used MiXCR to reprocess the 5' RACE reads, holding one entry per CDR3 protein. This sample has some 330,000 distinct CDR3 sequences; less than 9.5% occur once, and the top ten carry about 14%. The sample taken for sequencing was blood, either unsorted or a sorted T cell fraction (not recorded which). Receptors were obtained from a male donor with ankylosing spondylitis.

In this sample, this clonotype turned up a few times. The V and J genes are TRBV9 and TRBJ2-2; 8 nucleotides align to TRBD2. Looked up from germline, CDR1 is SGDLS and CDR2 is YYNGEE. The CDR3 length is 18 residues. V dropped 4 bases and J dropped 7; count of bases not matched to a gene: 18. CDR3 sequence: CASSSPTAGGLGGGELFF. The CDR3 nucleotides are TGTGCCAGCAGCTCCCCAACCGCGGGAGGCCTTGGAGGCGGGGAGCTGTTTTTT.

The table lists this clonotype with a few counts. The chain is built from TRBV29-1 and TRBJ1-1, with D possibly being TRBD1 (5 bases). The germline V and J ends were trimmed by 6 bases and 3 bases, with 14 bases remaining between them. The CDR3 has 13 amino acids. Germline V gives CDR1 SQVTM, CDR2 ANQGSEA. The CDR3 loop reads CSVTQGSHTEAFF. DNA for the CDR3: TGCAGCGTCACCCAGGGATCCCACACTGAAGCTTTCTTT. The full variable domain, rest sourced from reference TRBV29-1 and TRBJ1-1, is SAVISQKPSRDICQRGTSLTIQCQVDSQVTMMFWYRQQPGQSLTLIATANQGSEATYESGFVIDKFPISRPNLTFSTLTVSNMSPEDSSIYLCSVTQGSHTEAFFGQGTRLTVV.

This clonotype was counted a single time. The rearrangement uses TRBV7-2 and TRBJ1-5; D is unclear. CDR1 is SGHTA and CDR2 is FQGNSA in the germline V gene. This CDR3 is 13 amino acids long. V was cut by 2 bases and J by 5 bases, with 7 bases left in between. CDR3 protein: CASSLFRYQPQHF. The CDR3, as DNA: TGTGCCAGCAGCTTATTCCGGTATCAGCCCCAGCATTTT.

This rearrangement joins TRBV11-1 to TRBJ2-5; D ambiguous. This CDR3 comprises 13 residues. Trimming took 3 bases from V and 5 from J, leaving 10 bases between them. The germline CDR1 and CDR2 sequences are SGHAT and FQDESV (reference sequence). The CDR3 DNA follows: TGTGCCAGCAGCTTCACGTTGGGGGAGACCCAGTACTTC. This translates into CASSFTLGETQYF. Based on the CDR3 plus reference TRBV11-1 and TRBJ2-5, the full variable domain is EAEVAQSPRYKITEKSQAVAFWCDPISGHATLYWYRQILGQGPELLVQFQDESVVDDSQLPKDRFSAERLKGVDSTLKIQPAELGDSAMYLCASSFTLGETQYFGPGTRLLVL.

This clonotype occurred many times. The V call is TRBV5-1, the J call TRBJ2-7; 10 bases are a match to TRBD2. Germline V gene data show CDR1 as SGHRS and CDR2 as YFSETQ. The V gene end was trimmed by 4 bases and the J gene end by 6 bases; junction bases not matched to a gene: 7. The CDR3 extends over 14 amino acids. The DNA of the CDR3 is TGCGCCAGCAGCCCGGGACTAGCGATCGGCGAGCAGTACTTC. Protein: CASSPGLAIGEQYF. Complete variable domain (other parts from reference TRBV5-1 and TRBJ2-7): KAGVTQTPRYLIKTRGQQVTLSCSPISGHRSVSWYQQTPGQGLQFLFEYFSETQRNKGNFPGRFSGRQFSNSRSEMNVSTLELGDSALYLCASSPGLAIGEQYFGPGTRLTVT.

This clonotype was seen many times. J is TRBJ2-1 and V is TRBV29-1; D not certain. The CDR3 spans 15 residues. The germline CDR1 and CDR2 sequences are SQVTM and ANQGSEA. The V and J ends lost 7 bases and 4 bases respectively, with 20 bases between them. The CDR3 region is CSGRIGRVIYNEQFF. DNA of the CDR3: TGCAGCGGACGAATTGGACGCGTTATTTACAATGAGCAGTTCTTC.

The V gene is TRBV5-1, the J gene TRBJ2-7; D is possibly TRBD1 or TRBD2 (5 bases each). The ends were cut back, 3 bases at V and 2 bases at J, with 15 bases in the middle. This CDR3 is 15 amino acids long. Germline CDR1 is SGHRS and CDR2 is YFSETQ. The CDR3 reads CASSSPGTVAYEQYF. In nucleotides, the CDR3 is TGCGCCAGCAGCTCGCCCGGGACCGTCGCCTACGAGCAGTACTTC.

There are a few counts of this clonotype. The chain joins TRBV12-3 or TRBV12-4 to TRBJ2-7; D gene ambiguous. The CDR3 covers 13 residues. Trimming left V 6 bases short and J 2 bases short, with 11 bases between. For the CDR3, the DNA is TGTGCCAGCAGCCCCGGGTCACCCTACGAGCAGTACTTC. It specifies CASSPGSPYEQYF.

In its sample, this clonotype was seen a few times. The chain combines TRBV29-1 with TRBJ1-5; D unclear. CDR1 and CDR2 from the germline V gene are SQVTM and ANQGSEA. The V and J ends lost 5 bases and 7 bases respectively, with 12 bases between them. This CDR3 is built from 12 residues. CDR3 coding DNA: TGCAGCGTTAGAACACCACCCCAGCCCCAGCATTTT. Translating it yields CSVRTPPQPQHF.

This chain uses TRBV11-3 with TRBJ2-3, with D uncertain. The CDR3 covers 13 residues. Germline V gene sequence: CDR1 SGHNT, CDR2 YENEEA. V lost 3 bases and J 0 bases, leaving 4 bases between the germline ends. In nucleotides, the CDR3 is TGTGCCAGCAGCTTTTTTAGCACAGATACGCAGTATTTT. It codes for CASSFFSTDTQYF.

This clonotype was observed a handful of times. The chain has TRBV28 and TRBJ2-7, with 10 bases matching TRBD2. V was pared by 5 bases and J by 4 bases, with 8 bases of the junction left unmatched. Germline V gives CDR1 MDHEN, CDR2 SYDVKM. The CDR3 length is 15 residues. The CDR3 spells CASSPTGTSDYEQYF. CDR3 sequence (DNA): TGTGCCAGCAGTCCCACCGGGACTAGCGATTACGAGCAGTACTTC.

CDR3 amino acids: CASSFSAGVQPQHF. DNA of the CDR3: TGTGCCAGCAGCTTCAGCGCGGGGGTTCAGCCCCAGCATTTT. The chain couples TRBV7-2 to TRBJ1-5, with a weak D call TRBD1 (5 bases). V was trimmed by 3 bases and J by 6 bases, leaving 12 bases between them. The germline V gene has CDR1 SGHTA and CDR2 FQGNSA. CDR3 size: 14 residues.

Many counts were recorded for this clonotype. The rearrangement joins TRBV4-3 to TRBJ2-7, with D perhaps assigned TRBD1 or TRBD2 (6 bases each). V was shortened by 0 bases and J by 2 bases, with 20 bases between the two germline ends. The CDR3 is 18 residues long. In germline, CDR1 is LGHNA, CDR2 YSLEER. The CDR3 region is CASSQDRIRGASTYEQYF. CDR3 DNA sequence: TGCGCCAGCAGCCAAGATAGAATTAGGGGGGCTAGTACCTACGAGCAGTACTTC.

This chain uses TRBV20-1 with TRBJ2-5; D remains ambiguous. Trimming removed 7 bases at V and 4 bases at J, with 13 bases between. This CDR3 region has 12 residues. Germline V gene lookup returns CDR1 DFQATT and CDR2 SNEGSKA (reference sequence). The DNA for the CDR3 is TGCAGTGTACCCGGAGACTTAGAGACCCAGTACTTC. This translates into CSVPGDLETQYF.

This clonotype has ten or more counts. The CDR3 region is CASSPDNEQFF. CDR3 bases: TGTGCCAGCAGTCCCGACAATGAGCAGTTCTTC. V usage is TRBV12-3 or TRBV12-4 and J usage is TRBJ2-1; D gene unclear. Trimming removed 5 bases from V and 5 bases from J, with 4 bases in between. The CDR3 is 11 residues long.

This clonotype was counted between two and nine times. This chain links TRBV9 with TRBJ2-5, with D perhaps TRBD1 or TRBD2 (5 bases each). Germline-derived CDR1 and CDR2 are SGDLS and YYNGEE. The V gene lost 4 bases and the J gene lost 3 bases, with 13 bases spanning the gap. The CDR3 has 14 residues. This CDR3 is CASSPGTEKETQYF. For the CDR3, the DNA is TGTGCCAGCAGCCCCGGGACGGAAAAAGAGACCCAGTACTTC.

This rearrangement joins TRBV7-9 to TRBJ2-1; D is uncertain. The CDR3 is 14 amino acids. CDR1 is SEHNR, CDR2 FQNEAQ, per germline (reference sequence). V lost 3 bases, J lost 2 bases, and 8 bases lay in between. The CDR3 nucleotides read TGTGCCAGCAGCTTTATCTCGACCTACAATGAGCAGTTCTTC. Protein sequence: CASSFISTYNEQFF.

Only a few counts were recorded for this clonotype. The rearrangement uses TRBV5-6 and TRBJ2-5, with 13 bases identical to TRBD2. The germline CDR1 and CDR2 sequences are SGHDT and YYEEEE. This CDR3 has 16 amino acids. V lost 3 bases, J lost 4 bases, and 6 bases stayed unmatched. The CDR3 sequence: CASSSGLAGVRETQYF. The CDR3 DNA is TGTGCCAGCAGCTCAGGACTAGCGGGAGTCAGAGAGACCCAGTACTTC. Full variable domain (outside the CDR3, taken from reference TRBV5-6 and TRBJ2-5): DAGVTQSPTHLIKTRGQQVTLRCSPKSGHDTVSWYQQALGQGPQFIFQYYEEEERQRGNFPDRFSGHQFPNYSSELNVNALLLGDSALYLCASSSGLAGVRETQYFGPGTRLLVL.

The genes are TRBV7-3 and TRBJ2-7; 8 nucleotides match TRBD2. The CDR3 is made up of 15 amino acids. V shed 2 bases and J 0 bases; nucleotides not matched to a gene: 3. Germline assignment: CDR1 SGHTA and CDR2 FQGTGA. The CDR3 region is CASSLRAGDSYEQYF. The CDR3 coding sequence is TGTGCCAGCAGCTTACGAGCGGGGGACTCCTACGAGCAGTACTTC.

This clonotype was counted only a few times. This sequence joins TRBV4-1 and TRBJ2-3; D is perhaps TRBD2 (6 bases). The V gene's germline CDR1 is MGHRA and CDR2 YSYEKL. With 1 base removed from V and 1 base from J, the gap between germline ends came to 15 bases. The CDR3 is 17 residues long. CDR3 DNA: TGCGCCAGCAGCCAAGTCCCTGGGGTAGCGGGCACAGATACGCAGTATTTT. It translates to CASSQVPGVAGTDTQYF.

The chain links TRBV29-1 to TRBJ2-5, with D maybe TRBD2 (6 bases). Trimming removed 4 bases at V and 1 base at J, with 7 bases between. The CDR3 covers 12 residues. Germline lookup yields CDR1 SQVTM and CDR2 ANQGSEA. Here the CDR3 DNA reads TGCAGCGTTGGGGGAGGCCAAGAGACCCAGTACTTC. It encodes CSVGGGQETQYF. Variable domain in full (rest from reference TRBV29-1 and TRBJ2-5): SAVISQKPSRDICQRGTSLTIQCQVDSQVTMMFWYRQQPGQSLTLIATANQGSEATYESGFVIDKFPISRPNLTFSTLTVSNMSPEDSSIYLCSVGGGQETQYFGPGTRLLVL.

The CDR3 region is CSVDPGREQFF. The CDR3 DNA sequence: TGCAGCGTTGATCCTGGTCGTGAGCAGTTCTTC. The chain uses TRBV29-1 and TRBJ2-1; no definite D call. V gave up 3 bases and J gave up 9 bases, with 9 bases separating them. Germline V gives CDR1 SQVTM, CDR2 ANQGSEA. CDR3 length: 11 amino acids.

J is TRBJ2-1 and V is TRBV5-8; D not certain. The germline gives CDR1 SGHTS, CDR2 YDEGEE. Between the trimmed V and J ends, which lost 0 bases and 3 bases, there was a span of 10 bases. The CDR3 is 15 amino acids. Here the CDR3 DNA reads TGTGCCAGCAGCTTGGGTTTTGGCCGCTACAATGAGCAGTTCTTC. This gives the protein CASSLGFGRYNEQFF.

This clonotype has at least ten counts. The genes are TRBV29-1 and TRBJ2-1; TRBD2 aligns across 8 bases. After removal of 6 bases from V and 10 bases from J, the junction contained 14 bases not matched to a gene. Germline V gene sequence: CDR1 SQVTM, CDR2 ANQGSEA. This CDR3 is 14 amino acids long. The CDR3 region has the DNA TGCAGCGTCAGACCCGGGACCGGGGGGGGGGAGCAGTTCTTC. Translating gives CSVRPGTGGGEQFF.